This TCR beta chain is from a study of cytomegalovirus exposure and HLA in healthy donors. This clone has only one observation. Germline assignment: CDR1 MDHEN and CDR2 SYDVKM. V dropped 7 bases and J dropped 3; count of bases not matched to a gene: 9. CDR3 length: 14 amino acids. PCR amplification relied on 60 Vbeta primers (plus 13 Jbeta primers). Measured with immunoSEQ multiplex PCR; TCRdb has only the in-frame clones, and not every one. Of 150,000 or so clones in the sample, around four fifths are singletons; the top ten hold more than 1.5%. The gene calls are TRBV28 and TRBJ2-7, with 7 bases that match TRBD2. The TCR comes from a woman in her 40s in good health and CMV-seronegative. The sample was PBMCs. The DNA for the CDR3 is TGTGCCAGCACCACTCCGGGGGAGGGCTACGAGCAGTACTTC. Translation gives CASTTPGEGYEQYF.